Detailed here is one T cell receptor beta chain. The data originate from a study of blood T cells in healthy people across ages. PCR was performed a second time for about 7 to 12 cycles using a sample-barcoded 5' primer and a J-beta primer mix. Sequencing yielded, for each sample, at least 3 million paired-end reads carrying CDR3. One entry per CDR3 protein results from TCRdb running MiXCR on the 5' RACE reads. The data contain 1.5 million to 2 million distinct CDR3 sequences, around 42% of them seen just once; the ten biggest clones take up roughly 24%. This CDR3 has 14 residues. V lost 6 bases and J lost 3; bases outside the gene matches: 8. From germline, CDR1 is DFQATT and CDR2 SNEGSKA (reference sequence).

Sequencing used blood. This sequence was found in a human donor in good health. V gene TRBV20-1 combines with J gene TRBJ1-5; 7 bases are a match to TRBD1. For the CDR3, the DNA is TGCAGTGCGATAAAGGGACAGCTCAATCAGCCCCAGCATTTT. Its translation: CSAIKGQLNQPQHF.